The clone carrying this TCR beta chain has just a few counts. Antigen: not known. This sample is drawn from a study of CD8 T cells in ankylosing spondylitis. Findings and caveats of the study: Reportedly, matched ankylosing spondylitis synovial fluid was significantly enriched for disease-linked clones. Among TCR beta sequences, a motif of several highly homologous variants appeared characteristic of ankylosing spondylitis blood. Past research had described some motif variants in reactive arthritis synovial fluid and blood.

Generation of TCR beta libraries employed quantitative 5'-RACE incorporating molecular barcodes. TCRdb itself ran the 5' RACE reads through MiXCR, one entry per CDR3 protein. The sample consists of some 200,000 distinct CDR3 sequences, 9.5% to 15% of them appearing once. Source material: blood, either unsorted or a sorted T cell fraction (not recorded which). The receptor comes from a male donor with ankylosing spondylitis or in good health (not recorded which).

CDR3: CASSLYLMGLAGYNEQFF. The DNA of the CDR3 is TGTGCCAGCAGCTTATACTTAATGGGACTAGCGGGATACAATGAGCAGTTCTTC. The V and J genes are TRBV7-8 and TRBJ2-1; 13 bases are shared with TRBD2. The CDR3 covers 18 residues. Germline trimming cut 2 bases from V and 4 bases from J; bases unmatched to any gene: 8. Per germline, CDR1 SGHVS and CDR2 FQNEAQ.